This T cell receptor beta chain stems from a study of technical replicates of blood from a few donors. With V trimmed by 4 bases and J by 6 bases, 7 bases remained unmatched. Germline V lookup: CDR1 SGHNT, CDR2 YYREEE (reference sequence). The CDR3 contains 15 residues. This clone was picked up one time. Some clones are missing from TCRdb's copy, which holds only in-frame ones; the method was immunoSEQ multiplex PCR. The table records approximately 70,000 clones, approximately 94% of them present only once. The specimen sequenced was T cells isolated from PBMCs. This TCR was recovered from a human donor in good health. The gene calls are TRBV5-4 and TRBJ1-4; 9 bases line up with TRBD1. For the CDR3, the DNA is TGTGCCAGCAGCCGATCGACAGGGGGAGATGAAAAACTGTTTTTT. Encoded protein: CASSRSTGGDEKLFF. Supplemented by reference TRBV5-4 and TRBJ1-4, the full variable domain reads ETGVTQSPTHLIKTRGQQVTLRCSSQSGHNTVSWYQQALGQGPQFIFQYYREEENGRGNFPPRFSGLQFPNYSSELNVNALELDDSALYLCASSRSTGGDEKLFFGSGTQLSVL.